Below, 32 T cell receptor beta chains from the same sample are listed, as sequenced in a study of blood T cell repertoires in COVID-19. This table comes from immunoSEQ multiplex PCR, and its TCRdb copy is limited to in-frame clones, with some not included. The sample has about 30,000 clones, 75% to 90% seen once. The sample taken for sequencing was peripheral blood. The receptors come from an older man with acute or convalescent COVID-19.

V and J are TRBV7-2 and TRBJ2-7, with 9 bases fitting TRBD2. Looked up from germline, CDR1 is SGHTA and CDR2 is FQGNSA. J gave up 3 bases and V 9 bases, and 0 bases lay outside the gene matches. This CDR3 comprises 11 residues. The CDR3 loop reads CASSGSYEQYF. The CDR3 nucleotides read TGTGCCAGTAGCGGGAGCTACGAGCAGTACTTC.

The rearrangement joins TRBV28 to TRBJ2-3; TRBD2 aligns across 14 bases. Trimming took 6 bases from V and 4 from J; bases not matched to a gene: 9. The CDR3 has 17 residues. Germline values: CDR1 MDHEN, CDR2 SYDVKM. The CDR3 region has the DNA TGTGCCAGCAGCTACTCAGGACTAGCGGGGGGTCCAGATACGCAGTATTTT. This gives the protein CASSYSGLAGGPDTQYF.

The rearrangement links TRBV19 to TRBJ2-3; 9 nucleotides agree with TRBD2. The CDR3 length is 15 residues. Germline CDR1 is LNHDA and CDR2 is SQIVND (reference sequence). Trimming cost V 2 bases and J 4 bases; bases outside gene matches: 4. In nucleotides, the CDR3 is TGTGCCAGTAGTATAAGCGGGGGGAGGTCAGATACGCAGTATTTT. Its protein product is CASSISGGRSDTQYF. Supplemented by reference TRBV19 and TRBJ2-3, the full variable domain reads DGGITQSPKYLFRKEGQNVTLSCEQNLNHDAMYWYRQDPGQGLRLIYYSQIVNDFQKGDIAEGYSVSREKKESFPLTVTSAQKNPTAFYLCASSISGGRSDTQYFGPGTRLTVL.

This clone was counted a single time. This chain connects TRBV6-2 or TRBV6-3 to TRBJ1-3; D is unclear. Germline-derived CDR1 and CDR2 are MNHEY and SVGEGT. The V end was cut by 6 bases, the J end by 3 bases, with 12 bases between. The CDR3 is 14 amino acids. The DNA of the CDR3 is TGTGCCAGCAGCGAGGCGGGCTTTGGAAACACCATATATTTT. Translated: CASSEAGFGNTIYF.

This rearrangement joins TRBV27 to TRBJ2-3, with 8 bases lining up with TRBD2. Trimming cost V 2 bases and J 3 bases; bases outside gene matches: 4. The CDR3 has 15 residues. Germline V CDR1 and CDR2: MNHEY, SMNVEV (reference sequence). CDR3 nucleotide sequence: TGTGCCAGCAGTTTAGGGGGACTAGTAACAGATACGCAGTATTTT. Encoded protein: CASSLGGLVTDTQYF.

This rearrangement joins TRBV6-1 to TRBJ1-2, with D possibly TRBD1 on 6 matching bases. Germline CDR1 MNHNS, CDR2 SASEGT. The V end was cut by 1 base, the J end by 8 bases, with 14 bases between. The CDR3 covers 14 residues. This CDR3 is CASSEGGPVRGYTF. CDR3 in DNA: TGTGCCAGCAGTGAAGGGGGGCCGGTGAGAGGCTACACCTTC.

V usage is TRBV4-1 and J usage is TRBJ2-3; 8 bases map to TRBD2. Looked up from germline, CDR1 is MGHRA and CDR2 is YSYEKL. V lost 4 bases, J lost 0 bases, and 12 bases stayed unmatched. The CDR3 loop spans 18 amino acids. CDR3 amino acids: CASSPLRGGGISTDTQYF. The CDR3 bases are TGCGCCAGCAGCCCGCTTCGGGGCGGGGGGATAAGCACAGATACGCAGTATTTT.

The rearrangement uses TRBV7-2 and TRBJ2-7; D is ambiguous. This CDR3 spans 11 amino acids. Germline assignment: CDR1 SGHTA and CDR2 FQGNSA. Trimming removed 4 bases from V and 6 bases from J, with 7 bases in between. CDR3 DNA: TGTGCCAGCAGCTCCGTCAGCGAGCAGTACTTC. This translates into CASSSVSEQYF.

This chain joins TRBV27 and TRBJ1-5; TRBD1 agrees at 7 bases. Germline V CDR1 and CDR2: MNHEY, SMNVEV (reference sequence). The CDR3 consists of 15 residues. The junction had 5 bases not matched to a gene; V was cut back by 6 bases and J by 0 bases. The CDR3 is CASSRDSLSNQPQHF. In DNA form, the CDR3 reads TGTGCCAGCAGCCGGGACAGTCTTAGCAATCAGCCCCAGCATTTT.

The chain carries TRBV6-5 and TRBJ2-7; 7 bases align to TRBD1. The CDR3 is made up of 15 amino acids. Germline-derived CDR1 and CDR2 are MNHEY and SVGAGI. V was pared by 10 bases and J by 2 bases, with 14 bases of the junction left unmatched. CDR3: CATNRVDRAAYEQYF. CDR3 sequence (DNA): TGTGCCACCAACAGGGTCGACAGGGCCGCCTACGAGCAGTACTTC.

In this sample, this clone turned up once. DNA of the CDR3: TGCAGCGTTTCCAGGGGTAGAGGTCCTTACGAGCAGTACTTC. Translating it yields CSVSRGRGPYEQYF. The rearrangement uses TRBV29-1 and TRBJ2-7; D possibly corresponds to TRBD1 (6 bases). Germline CDR1 and CDR2: SQVTM and ANQGSEA. The CDR3 is 14 residues long. V was pared by 5 bases and J by 4 bases, with 18 bases between.

The chain is built from TRBV7-2 and TRBJ1-1, with a tentative D call TRBD1 (6 bases). CDR1 is SGHTA, CDR2 FQGNSA, per germline. V lost 5 bases and J lost 10, with 26 bases in between. The CDR3 contains 16 residues. CDR3 sequence: CASSRTAHFRGDGAFF. CDR3 nucleotides: TGTGCCAGCAGCCGGACAGCACATTTTAGGGGCGACGGAGCTTTCTTT.

The CDR3 bases are TGTGCCAGCAGCCCCCGGGGACACTATAATTCACCCCTCCACTTT. This sequence encodes CASSPRGHYNSPLHF. The chain combines TRBV5-8 with TRBJ1-6; tentatively, D is TRBD1 (6 bases). The ends were cut back, 4 bases at V and 3 bases at J, with 11 bases in the middle. CDR1 and CDR2 (germline): SGHTS, YDEGEE. The CDR3 consists of 15 residues.

The CDR3 bases are TGCGCCAGCAGCTTGGCCGGGACAGGGCAGGATCAGCCCCAGCATTTT. Translation: CASSLAGTGQDQPQHF. The chain is built from TRBV5-1 and TRBJ1-5, with 9 bases lining up with TRBD1. Trimming at V came to 0 bases and at J to 5 bases, leaving 6 bases not matched to a gene. Germline V gives CDR1 SGHRS, CDR2 YFSETQ. This CDR3 spans 16 amino acids.

This sequence joins TRBV5-1 and TRBJ2-7, with 14 bases matching TRBD2. The junction had 8 bases not matched to a gene; V was cut back by 7 bases and J by 2 bases. The CDR3 runs 16 residues. Germline V gene lookup returns CDR1 SGHRS and CDR2 YFSETQ. The CDR3, as DNA: TGCGCCAGCCACCCGGGACTAGCGGGGGATACCTACGAGCAGTACTTC. Encoded protein: CASHPGLAGDTYEQYF. The variable domain in full, with the rest retrieved from reference TRBV5-1 and TRBJ2-7, is KAGVTQTPRYLIKTRGQQVTLSCSPISGHRSVSWYQQTPGQGLQFLFEYFSETQRNKGNFPGRFSGRQFSNSRSEMNVSTLELGDSALYLCASHPGLAGDTYEQYFGPGTRLTVT.

The count of this clone is one. The chain joins TRBV24-1 to TRBJ2-3, with a tentative D call TRBD1 (5 bases). The CDR3 length is 13 residues. Trimming removed 0 bases at V and 7 bases at J, with 7 bases between. In germline, CDR1 is KGHDR, CDR2 SFDVKD. CDR3 residues: CATSDLPGNTQYF. In nucleotides, the CDR3 is TGTGCCACCAGTGATTTGCCAGGGAATACGCAGTATTTT.

The chain employs TRBV28 and TRBJ1-5; D is perhaps TRBD1 (6 bases). V lost 2 bases and J 2 bases, leaving 7 bases between the germline ends. The CDR3 covers 14 residues. Germline V gene data show CDR1 as MDHEN and CDR2 as SYDVKM. CDR3 in amino acids: CASSLGGGNQPQHF. As DNA, the CDR3 is TGTGCCAGCAGTTTAGGGGGCGGCAATCAGCCCCAGCATTTT.

The gene calls are TRBV6-6 and TRBJ1-2; 10 nucleotides agree with TRBD1. Germline V gives CDR1 MNHNY, CDR2 SVGAGI (reference sequence). V shed 6 bases, J shed 1 base, and the junction held 8 bases outside the gene matches. The CDR3 spans 16 residues. The DNA of the CDR3 is TGTGCCAGCAGCCCGGGACAGGGGCCAGATAACTATGGCTACACCTTC. This sequence encodes CASSPGQGPDNYGYTF.

The chain uses TRBV5-1 and TRBJ1-2; D is perhaps TRBD1 (6 bases). This CDR3 spans 16 amino acids. CDR1 is SGHRS and CDR2 is YFSETQ in the germline V gene. Trimming cost V 0 bases and J 4 bases, with 16 bases left between them. DNA for the CDR3: TGCGCCAGCAGCTTGGTTGGGGGCGGTGGAGTCTATGGCTACACCTTC. Protein product: CASSLVGGGGVYGYTF.

The chain has TRBV19 and TRBJ2-7, with D maybe TRBD2 (5 bases). V dropped 9 bases and J dropped 2 bases, with 17 bases sitting between them. CDR1 is LNHDA and CDR2 is SQIVND in the germline V gene (reference sequence). The CDR3 spans 14 residues. For the CDR3, the DNA is TGTGCCAGCACTCCGACTAACACCCCCTACGAGCAGTACTTC. Translated, it gives CASTPTNTPYEQYF.

The chain employs TRBV6-4 and TRBJ2-7, with D maybe TRBD2 (6 bases). The germline V and J ends were trimmed by 4 bases and 1 base, with 11 bases remaining between them. The germline V gene encodes CDR1 MRHNA and CDR2 SNTAGT. The CDR3 is 14 residues long. CDR3 coding DNA: TGTGCCAGCAGTGCGACTAGATGGTCCTACGAGCAGTACTTC. Encoded protein: CASSATRWSYEQYF.

This sequence joins TRBV10-3 and TRBJ1-2, with 9 positions matching TRBD1. In germline, CDR1 is ENHRY, CDR2 SYGVKD. The CDR3 is made up of 13 amino acids. J lost 6 bases, V lost 5 bases, and 4 bases had no gene match. The CDR3 nucleotides read TGTGCCATCAGTTACAGGGGGCAGGATGGCTACACCTTC. Its translation: CAISYRGQDGYTF.

This clone appeared a single time. The V and J genes are TRBV5-1 and TRBJ2-3, with D maybe TRBD2 (7 bases). CDR1 SGHRS and CDR2 YFSETQ come from the germline V gene. V was shortened by 4 bases and J by 0 bases, with 12 bases between the two germline ends. The CDR3 is 15 residues long. CDR3 sequence: CASSLGGPSTDTQYF. The CDR3 DNA follows: TGCGCCAGCAGCCTGGGGGGGCCTAGCACAGATACGCAGTATTTT.

The chain combines TRBV5-8 with TRBJ1-1, with TRBD1 identical over 8 bases. CDR1 is SGHTS, CDR2 YDEGEE, per germline. V trimming: 2 bases; J trimming: 8 bases; junction bases outside the gene matches: 5. This CDR3 contains 13 residues. The CDR3 sequence: CASSFRGPGEAFF. The CDR3 coding sequence is TGTGCCAGCAGCTTCAGGGGGCCGGGAGAAGCTTTCTTT.

This clone appeared once. V usage is TRBV7-8 and J usage is TRBJ1-4, with 7 bases that match TRBD1. Germline CDR1 and CDR2: SGHVS and FQNEAQ. V was clipped by 5 bases and J by 8 bases; unmatched bases: 14. The CDR3 consists of 16 residues. DNA of the CDR3: TGTGCCAGCAGCGCCCGGGCCCTCCTACAGGGGGAAAAACTGTTTTTT. It specifies CASSARALLQGEKLFF.

The genes are TRBV5-4 and TRBJ1-2; possible D gene TRBD1, 6 bases. The CDR3 sequence is 15 residues long. Per the germline V gene, CDR1 is SGHNT and CDR2 is YYREEE (reference sequence). V was trimmed by 4 bases and J by 2 bases, leaving 15 bases between them. In DNA form, the CDR3 reads TGTGCCAGCAGCGCCGGAAAACAGGGAAACTATGGCTACACCTTC. Its protein is CASSAGKQGNYGYTF.

The rearrangement joins TRBV6-1 to TRBJ2-3; 7 bases line up with TRBD1. Per germline, CDR1 MNHNS and CDR2 SASEGT. This CDR3 has 17 amino acids. V gave up 3 bases and J gave up 4 bases; unmatched junction bases: 13. In nucleotides, the CDR3 is TGTGCCAGCAGTGATATAGGGGGCTTACGGCGTGCAGATACGCAGTATTTT. Translating gives CASSDIGGLRRADTQYF.

Of note for this clone: The sample carries other DNA sequences with the same CDR3. The CDR3 spells CASSRTENQPQHF. As DNA, the CDR3 is TGTGCCAGCAGTAGGACAGAGAATCAGCCCCAGCATTTT. V gene TRBV6-5 combines with J gene TRBJ1-5, with D perhaps TRBD1 (6 bases). Between the trimmed V and J ends, which lost 5 bases and 4 bases, there was a span of 9 bases. The germline V gene encodes CDR1 MNHEY and CDR2 SVGAGI. CDR3 size: 13 residues.

This chain joins TRBV15 and TRBJ1-2, with D possibly TRBD1 on 6 matching bases. V dropped 4 bases and J dropped 0 bases, with 18 bases sitting between them. The CDR3 totals 17 residues. Germline CDR1 is LNHNV and CDR2 is YYDKDF (reference sequence). The CDR3 spells CATSTLDSETTNYGYTF. Written as DNA, the CDR3 is TGTGCCACCAGCACCCTGGACAGCGAGACCACTAACTATGGCTACACCTTC.

V usage is TRBV3-1 (or the pseudogene TRBV3-2) and J usage is TRBJ1-4; D not resolved. The germline gives CDR1 LGHDT, CDR2 YNNKEL (reference sequence). The CDR3 has 14 residues. V lost 1 base to trimming and J lost 4 bases, with 7 bases between them. CDR3 DNA sequence: TGTGCCAGCAGCCAAGTAGGCGGTAATGAAAAACTGTTTTTT. Amino acids: CASSQVGGNEKLFF.

The chain links TRBV6-5 to TRBJ2-5; D perhaps matches TRBD1 (6 bases). The germline V gene encodes CDR1 MNHEY and CDR2 SVGAGI. The CDR3 runs to 15 residues. The V end lost 5 bases, the J end lost 3 bases, and 16 bases lay between the germline ends. The CDR3 DNA reads as TGTGCCAGCAGTCCACAGGGCCACCAAAAAGAGACCCAGTACTTC. This codes for CASSPQGHQKETQYF.

The V and J genes are TRBV6-1 and TRBJ2-7; D possibly corresponds to TRBD2 (6 bases). The CDR3 runs 16 residues. Germline-derived CDR1 and CDR2 are MNHNS and SASEGT. The V end was cut by 4 bases, the J end by 0 bases, with 16 bases between. CDR3 in DNA: TGTGCCAGCAGTGTGGTCATAGGAGGGGACTCCTACGAGCAGTACTTC. Its protein is CASSVVIGGDSYEQYF.